This T cell receptor beta chain came from a study of shared clonotypes between healthy human individuals. The CDR3 is made up of 17 amino acids. Trimming removed 5 bases from V and 3 bases from J, with 20 bases in between. Germline V gene sequence: CDR1 SEHNR, CDR2 FQNEAQ (reference sequence). Measured with immunoSEQ multiplex PCR; TCRdb has only the in-frame clones, and not every one. The repertoire consists of 1.6 million or so clones, with 98% to 99% occurring once and the leading ten covering 0.3% to 0.45%. The genes are TRBV7-9 and TRBJ2-1; tentatively, D is TRBD1 or TRBD2 (5 bases each). The clonotype originates from a man under 40 in good health. Sequencing was carried out using naive CD4+ T cells sorted from blood. Subset reported: CD45RA+ positively selected. CDR3 loop: CASSGTGSETLYNEQFF. CDR3 DNA: TGTGCCAGCAGCGGGACGGGCTCAGAAACTCTCTACAATGAGCAGTTCTTC.